This section outlines one TCR beta chain sequence together with its context. As originally analysed: From reference gene primer amplification, estimates of nucleated cell counts were derived. Here immunoSEQ multiplex PCR was the method, and the copy in TCRdb shows in-frame clones only, minus some. Clone size and V and J calls were adopted from that table, with D and trimming inferred from the DNA. Among around 53,000 clones, 90% were seen once, and the ten largest hold 3% to 3.5%. The entry originates in a study of blood T cell repertoires in COVID-19. In the study overall: Italy, Spain and the United States were the sources of the convalescent and acute COVID-19 samples. Sources were T cells, B-cell-depleted T cells, or PBMCs; the material itself was cDNA or gDNA.

CDR3 length: 13 residues. Trimming took 1 base from V and 10 from J; bases not matched to a gene: 5. This clonotype was sampled from a human donor in a cohort sampled during active COVID-19. Sequenced: peripheral blood. The rearrangement links TRBV12-3 or TRBV12-4 to TRBJ1-1; TRBD1 aligns across 8 bases. The CDR3 DNA reads as TGTGCCAGCAGTTTAGGACAGGGGCCCCGAGCTTTCTTT. Translation: CASSLGQGPRAFF.